Listed here are 27 T cell receptor beta chains from one sample, sequenced in a study of T cell repertoires in cytomegalovirus infection. These receptors have no known antigen. From the reads, TCRdb called clonotypes with MiXCR, one entry per CDR3 protein. The sample records some 590,000 distinct CDR3 sequences, around 40% being singletons. The sample in question was cultured PBMCs, obtained from culture after CMV antigen stimulation. The source of these receptors is a human donor in good health (CMV status not recorded). Some clones in this sample may be carry-over from other donors' samples.

In this sample, this clonotype turned up a few times. This chain links TRBV7-2 with TRBJ2-7; 10 positions match TRBD2. This CDR3 has 15 amino acids. Germline V gene lookup returns CDR1 SGHTA and CDR2 FQGNSA. The ends lost 5 bases at V and 1 base at J; junction bases unmatched: 5. The CDR3: CASSIGLAVSYEQYF. The CDR3 DNA reads as TGTGCCAGCAGCATCGGACTAGCGGTTTCCTACGAGCAGTACTTC.

This clonotype was seen a few times. V usage is TRBV6-1 and J usage is TRBJ2-1, with 7 bases identical to TRBD2. CDR1 and CDR2 (germline): MNHNS, SASEGT. This CDR3 region has 15 residues. Unmatched junction bases numbered 7, after V lost 6 bases and J lost 2 bases. The CDR3 is CASSEPGGAYNEQFF. As DNA, the CDR3 is TGTGCCAGCAGCGAGCCTGGGGGGGCCTACAATGAGCAGTTCTTC.

The rearrangement links TRBV7-6 to TRBJ2-3; 8 bases are a match to TRBD2. CDR1 is SGHVS, CDR2 FNYEAQ, per germline. This CDR3 has 17 amino acids. V was pared by 5 bases and J by 5 bases, with 15 bases of the junction left unmatched. CDR3 sequence reads: CASSPAGRRGAIDTQYF. The CDR3 region has the DNA TGTGCCAGCAGCCCCGCGGGACGGCGGGGGGCGATAGATACGCAGTATTTT.

The chain carries TRBV7-2 and TRBJ2-1, with 15 bases that match TRBD2. CDR3 length equals 14 residues. Germline V gene sequence: CDR1 SGHTA, CDR2 FQGNSA. J gave up 16 bases and V 4 bases, and 8 bases lay outside the gene matches. The CDR3 nucleotides are TGTGCCAGCAGCTCAGGACTAGCGGGAGGGCCAAAATTCTTC. This encodes CASSSGLAGGPKFF. Supplemented by reference TRBV7-2 and TRBJ2-1, the full variable domain reads GAGVSQSPSNKVTEKGKDVELRCDPISGHTALYWYRQSLGQGLEFLIYFQGNSAPDKSGLPSDRFSAERTGGSVSTLTIQRTQQEDSAVYLCASSSGLAGGPKFFGPGTRLTVL.

The table lists this clonotype with a few counts. The chain recombines TRBV11-3 with TRBJ2-1, with 7 bases identical to TRBD2. Germline assignment: CDR1 SGHNT and CDR2 YENEEA. The J segment lost 2 bases and the V segment lost 5 bases, leaving 6 bases of the junction unmatched. This CDR3 is built from 15 residues. The CDR3 region is CASSRGSNTYNEQFF. CDR3 nucleotide sequence: TGTGCCAGCAGCCGCGGGAGTAATACCTACAATGAGCAGTTCTTC. The full variable domain, with the rest looked up from reference TRBV11-3 and TRBJ2-1, is EAGVVQSPRYKIIEKKQPVAFWCNPISGHNTLYWYLQNLGQGPELLIRYENEEAVDDSQLPKDRFSAERLKGVDSTLKIQPAELGDSAVYLCASSRGSNTYNEQFFGPGTRLTVL.

The V call is TRBV6-1, the J call TRBJ2-7, with a weak D call TRBD1 (6 bases). The CDR3 consists of 14 residues. Trimming stripped 3 bases from V and 7 bases from J, with 16 bases between. In germline, CDR1 is MNHNS, CDR2 SASEGT. The CDR3 spells CASSELGRGSEQYF. The CDR3 DNA is TGTGCCAGCAGTGAGCTGGGCAGGGGAAGTGAGCAGTACTTC.

In this sample, this clonotype turned up many times. The gene calls are TRBV7-2 and TRBJ2-5; D remains unclear. V was pared by 1 base and J by 4 bases, with 4 bases between. The CDR3 length is 12 residues. Germline values: CDR1 SGHTA, CDR2 FQGNSA. The CDR3: CASSLERETQYF. CDR3 nucleotide sequence: TGTGCCAGCAGCTTAGAAAGAGAGACCCAGTACTTC.

The CDR3 nucleotides are TGTGCCAGCAGCTTAGCGAGCCTAGCCCCCGATGAGCAGTTCTTC. Translated, it gives CASSLASLAPDEQFF. The V gene is TRBV7-6, the J gene TRBJ2-1; TRBD2 might be the D (5 bases). Trimming stripped 0 bases from V and 8 bases from J, with 14 bases between. The CDR3 has 15 amino acids. The germline V gene has CDR1 SGHVS and CDR2 FNYEAQ.

This clonotype has just a few counts. This CDR3 is CASSFERGAGLDTQYF. DNA for the CDR3: TGTGCCAGCAGCTTTGAACGGGGGGCCGGGTTAGATACGCAGTATTTT. This rearrangement joins TRBV11-2 to TRBJ2-3, with TRBD2 as a possible D gene (7 bases). V was cut by 3 bases and J by 5 bases, with 18 bases left in between. The length of the CDR3 is 16 residues. Per the germline V gene, CDR1 is SGHAT and CDR2 is FQNNGV.

Notes on this clonotype: One end of the junction does not line up with germline, which may come from a read error. CDR3 loop: CASTGGRILGF. CDR3 DNA: TGTGCCAGCACTGGGGGTCGGATATTGGGGTTT. J is TRBJ1-1 and V is TRBV6-1, with D maybe TRBD1 (5 bases). Germline assignment: CDR1 MNHNS and CDR2 SASEGT. The CDR3 spans 11 residues.

This clonotype occurred many times. The CDR3 sequence: CASSLVQGGSPLHF. The CDR3 DNA reads TGTGCCAGCAGCTTAGTTCAGGGCGGTTCACCCCTCCACTTT. The chain uses TRBV7-2 and TRBJ1-6; D is perhaps TRBD1 (5 bases). The CDR3 has 14 amino acids. Germline V gives CDR1 SGHTA, CDR2 FQGNSA. V was cut by 1 base and J by 9 bases, with 10 bases left in between.

This clonotype was seen a handful of times. This rearrangement joins TRBV7-2 to TRBJ2-7; D is perhaps TRBD2 (5 bases). Looked up from germline, CDR1 is SGHTA and CDR2 is FQGNSA. CDR3 length: 13 amino acids. The V and J ends lost 4 bases and 6 bases respectively, with 13 bases between them. The CDR3 coding sequence is TGTGCCAGCAGCTATGAATTCAGCGGCGAGCAGTACTTC. Its protein is CASSYEFSGEQYF.

The chain has TRBV18 and TRBJ1-4, with D perhaps TRBD1 (6 bases). V dropped 5 bases and J dropped 7 bases, with 20 bases sitting between them. The V gene's germline CDR1 is KGHSH and CDR2 LQKENI. The CDR3 covers 16 residues. The CDR3 reads CASSSGTRGISEKLFF. Here the CDR3 DNA reads TGTGCCAGCTCATCTGGGACCAGGGGAATTTCTGAAAAACTGTTTTTT.

This clonotype has a single count. The chain couples TRBV2 to TRBJ2-1; TRBD2 matches 8 bases. The CDR3 has 13 amino acids. The germline CDR1 and CDR2 sequences are SNHLY and FYNNEI. V trimming: 4 bases; J trimming: 10 bases; junction bases outside the gene matches: 6. CDR3 sequence (DNA): TGTGCCAGCAGTGCTGGACTAGCTCAAGAGCAGTTCTTC. Translated, it gives CASSAGLAQEQFF.

This clonotype was observed once. The CDR3 region has the DNA TGTGCCAGCAGCTTGGATGCATCCCGGGGAAACACCATATATTTT. This codes for CASSLDASRGNTIYF. J is TRBJ1-3 and V is TRBV5-4; D gene ambiguous. Germline V gives CDR1 SGHNT, CDR2 YYREEE (reference sequence). Trimming shortened V by 0 bases and J by 4 bases, and 11 bases separated the two germline ends. The CDR3 spans 15 residues.

The V and J genes are TRBV7-2 and TRBJ2-3; D may match TRBD1 or TRBD2 (5 bases each). CDR3 length: 13 residues. The ends were cut back, 3 bases at V and 6 bases at J, with 10 bases in the middle. The germline V gene encodes CDR1 SGHTA and CDR2 FQGNSA. The DNA for the CDR3 is TGTGCCAGCAGCTTCGAGGGGCGGGATACGCAGTATTTT. Protein product: CASSFEGRDTQYF.

The rearrangement joins TRBV19 to TRBJ1-6; a weak D match, TRBD1 (5 bases). Germline-derived CDR1 and CDR2 are LNHDA and SQIVND (reference sequence). The CDR3 covers 16 residues. V lost 6 bases, J lost 6 bases, and 18 bases lay in between. The CDR3 region has the DNA TGTGCCAGTAGCCCCCGTGGGGCCGTGGGTAATTCACCCCTCCACTTT. This gives the protein CASSPRGAVGNSPLHF.

This clonotype was detected a few times. The J gene is TRBJ1-1, the V gene TRBV4-1; 9 nucleotides match TRBD1. CDR3 size: 15 residues. With 5 bases clipped from V and 7 bases from J, the junction kept 11 bases outside the gene matches. Germline CDR1 and CDR2: MGHRA and YSYEKL. CDR3 DNA: TGCGCCAGCAGCAAAGGACAGGGGCCGGTTGGTGAAGCTTTCTTT. Amino acid sequence: CASSKGQGPVGEAFF.

The rearrangement links TRBV25-1 to TRBJ2-2, with D tentatively TRBD2 (5 bases). The germline V gene has CDR1 MGHDK and CDR2 SYGVNS. This CDR3 comprises 17 residues. The ends were cut back, 1 base at V and 1 base at J, with 13 bases in the middle. Here the CDR3 reads CASSESVAGRNTGELFF. Written as DNA, the CDR3 is TGTGCCAGCAGTGAATCGGTTGCGGGTAGGAACACCGGGGAGCTGTTTTTT. The variable domain in full, completed from reference TRBV25-1 and TRBJ2-2, reads EADIYQTPRYLVIGTGKKITLECSQTMGHDKMYWYQQDPGMELHLIHYSYGVNSTEKGDLSSESTVSRIRTEHFPLTLESARPSHTSQYLCASSESVAGRNTGELFFGEGSRLTVL.

The chain is built from TRBV5-1 and TRBJ2-1; 10 bases align to TRBD1. Germline V CDR1 and CDR2: SGHRS, YFSETQ. CDR3 length: 14 residues. With 5 bases clipped from V and 5 bases from J, the junction kept 4 bases outside the gene matches. The CDR3 protein is CASRRQGADNEQFF. The CDR3 nucleotides are TGCGCCAGCAGACGACAGGGGGCGGACAATGAGCAGTTCTTC.

This clonotype was picked up a small number of times. V usage is TRBV7-2 and J usage is TRBJ2-6, with D unclear. The CDR3 is 16 residues long. V lost 2 bases and J 1 base, leaving 9 bases between the germline ends. Germline values: CDR1 SGHTA, CDR2 FQGNSA. The DNA for the CDR3 is TGTGCCAGCAGCTTAATCAGATCGTCTGGGGCCAACGTCCTGACTTTC. Translation: CASSLIRSSGANVLTF.

A few counts support this clonotype. This chain joins TRBV7-2 and TRBJ2-1; no reliable D call. The CDR3 has 14 residues. With 2 bases removed from V and 7 bases from J, the gap between germline ends came to 12 bases. The germline V gene has CDR1 SGHTA and CDR2 FQGNSA. The CDR3 loop is CASSLSRTINEQFF. CDR3 coding DNA: TGTGCCAGCAGCTTATCTAGGACCATAAATGAGCAGTTCTTC.

In regard to this clonotype: A much larger clone sits a single nucleotide away, making a read error possible. The rearrangement joins TRBV6-1 to TRBJ2-3; possibly TRBD1 for D (6 bases). With 7 bases removed from V and 1 base from J, the gap between germline ends came to 9 bases. The CDR3 is 13 residues long. In germline, CDR1 is MNHNS, CDR2 SASEGT. This CDR3 reads CASTRQGTDTQYF. The CDR3 DNA sequence: TGTGCCAGCACCAGACAGGGCACAGATACGCAGTATTTT.

As DNA, the CDR3 is TGTGCCAGCAGCTTGGTTTCAGCGGGGGGCCGGGGCACAGATACGCAGTATTTT. Translated, it gives CASSLVSAGGRGTDTQYF. V is TRBV5-4 and J is TRBJ2-3, with 9 bases that match TRBD2. Trimming removed 0 bases from V and 1 base from J; junction bases left unmatched: 9. CDR3 length equals 18 residues. CDR1 is SGHNT and CDR2 is YYREEE in the germline V gene (reference sequence).

This clonotype has a handful of counts. The genes are TRBV2 and TRBJ1-2; D is uncertain. Germline V gene lookup returns CDR1 SNHLY and CDR2 FYNNEI. There are 15 residues in the CDR3. Trimming left V 10 bases short and J 5 bases short, with 23 bases between. The CDR3 DNA is TGTGCCACCCAATCGACCCGTACCAATCATTATGGCTACACCTTC. Translated: CATQSTRTNHYGYTF.

This sequence joins TRBV12-3 or TRBV12-4 and TRBJ2-5; the D gene could be TRBD1 or TRBD2 (6 bases each). Trimming cost V 1 base and J 1 base, with 16 bases left between them. This CDR3 is 17 amino acids long. The CDR3 DNA reads as TGTGCCAGCAGTTTAGTTTTGGGGGGCTTGGTCCAAGAGACCCAGTACTTC. It yields the protein CASSLVLGGLVQETQYF.

The rearrangement links TRBV7-2 to TRBJ2-2, with 11 bases aligning to TRBD2. The CDR3 sequence is 18 residues long. After removal of 3 bases from V and 7 bases from J, the junction contained 13 bases not matched to a gene. The germline gives CDR1 SGHTA, CDR2 FQGNSA. CDR3 residues: CASSFSGGSGRAGGELFF. The DNA for the CDR3 is TGTGCCAGCAGCTTTTCCGGGGGTAGCGGGAGGGCCGGCGGGGAGCTGTTTTTT. Full variable domain (outside the CDR3, taken from reference TRBV7-2 and TRBJ2-2): GAGVSQSPSNKVTEKGKDVELRCDPISGHTALYWYRQSLGQGLEFLIYFQGNSAPDKSGLPSDRFSAERTGGSVSTLTIQRTQQEDSAVYLCASSFSGGSGRAGGELFFGEGSRLTVL.